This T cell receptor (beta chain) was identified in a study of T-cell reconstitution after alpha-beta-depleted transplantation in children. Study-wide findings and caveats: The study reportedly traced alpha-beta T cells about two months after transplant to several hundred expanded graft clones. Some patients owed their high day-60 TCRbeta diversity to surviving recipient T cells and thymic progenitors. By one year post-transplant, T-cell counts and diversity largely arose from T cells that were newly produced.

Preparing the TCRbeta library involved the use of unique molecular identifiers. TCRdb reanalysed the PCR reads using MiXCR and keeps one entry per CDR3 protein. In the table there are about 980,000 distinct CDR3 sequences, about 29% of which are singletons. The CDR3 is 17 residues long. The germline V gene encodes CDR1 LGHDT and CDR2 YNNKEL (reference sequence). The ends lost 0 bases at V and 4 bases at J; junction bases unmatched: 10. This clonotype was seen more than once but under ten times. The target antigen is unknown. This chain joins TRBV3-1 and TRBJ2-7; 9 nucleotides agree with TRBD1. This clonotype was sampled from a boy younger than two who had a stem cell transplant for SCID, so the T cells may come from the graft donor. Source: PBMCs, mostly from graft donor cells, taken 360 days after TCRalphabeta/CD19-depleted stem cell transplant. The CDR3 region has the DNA TGTGCCAGCAGCCAAGATGAGGACGGGACAGGGAGGTACGAGCAGTACTTC. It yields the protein CASSQDEDGTGRYEQYF.